The rows below give T cell receptor beta chains drawn from one sample of a study of CD8 T cells in Susac syndrome. Using its own MiXCR run on the immunoSEQ multiplex PCR reads, TCRdb lists one record per CDR3 protein. The sample lists 170,000 or so distinct CDR3 sequences, about 95% occurring once. Material for sequencing was CD4+ T cells from PBMCs. These receptors originate from a human donor with Susac syndrome. Both conserved end residues are part of each CDR3. Each record gives: V gene, J gene, CDR3 protein.

V gene: TRBV30
J gene: TRBJ2-3
CDR3 protein: CAWSGGPGRGGDTQYF

V gene: TRBV7-9
J gene: TRBJ1-6
CDR3 protein: CASSFPGRSPLHF

V gene: TRBV15
J gene: TRBJ2-1
CDR3 protein: CATDRGGLAGGSSSYNEQFF

V gene: TRBV12-3/TRBV12-4
J gene: TRBJ1-4
CDR3 protein: CASSLGRRNEKLFF

V gene: TRBV29-1
J gene: TRBJ2-1
CDR3 protein: CSVVGLGGGGVNEQFF

V gene: TRBV12-3/TRBV12-4
J gene: TRBJ1-3
CDR3 protein: CASRGTAGNTIYF

V gene: TRBV5-1
J gene: TRBJ2-4
CDR3 protein: CASSGTVAKNIQYF

V gene: TRBV28
J gene: TRBJ2-1
CDR3 protein: CASSLGVFSYNEQFF

V gene: TRBV28
J gene: TRBJ2-3
CDR3 protein: CASSLLAVSTDTQYF

V gene: TRBV11-2
J gene: TRBJ1-5
CDR3 protein: CASSPHGGSSNQPQHF

V gene: TRBV4-1
J gene: TRBJ2-1
CDR3 protein: CASSHPVGTTESNEQFF

V gene: TRBV7-8
J gene: TRBJ1-1
CDR3 protein: CASSPYQNTEAFF

V gene: TRBV4-2
J gene: TRBJ1-1
CDR3 protein: CASSQEVAQMNTEAFF

V gene: TRBV6-5
J gene: TRBJ2-4
CDR3 protein: CASSQSLGENIQYF

V gene: TRBV28
J gene: TRBJ2-2
CDR3 protein: CASSSIAGAAGELFF

V gene: TRBV5-1
J gene: TRBJ2-1
CDR3 protein: CASSSGQGSYNEQFF

V gene: TRBV14
J gene: TRBJ2-5
CDR3 protein: CASSPPGLAGGSRRETQYF

V gene: TRBV3-1
J gene: TRBJ2-5
CDR3 protein: CASSQAQGTVLQETQYF

V gene: TRBV9
J gene: TRBJ1-3
CDR3 protein: CASSPTSQGAITGNTIYF

V gene: TRBV3-1
J gene: TRBJ1-3
CDR3 protein: CASSLDRAGNTIYF

V gene: TRBV29-1
J gene: TRBJ1-2
CDR3 protein: CSLPRGQVLFGYTF

V gene: TRBV7-2
J gene: TRBJ2-7
CDR3 protein: CASSLHYEQYF

V gene: TRBV4-3
J gene: TRBJ2-7
CDR3 protein: CASSQEGQGYEQYF

V gene: TRBV7-6
J gene: TRBJ2-7
CDR3 protein: CASSSSSSYEQYF

V gene: TRBV27
J gene: TRBJ2-3
CDR3 protein: CASSHTAGEGDTQYF

V gene: TRBV27
J gene: TRBJ2-1
CDR3 protein: CASSPRLAGSYNEQFF

V gene: TRBV29-1
J gene: TRBJ1-4
CDR3 protein: CSVLLGLPNEKLFF

V gene: TRBV6-5
J gene: TRBJ1-4
CDR3 protein: CASSLGIGNEKLFF

V gene: TRBV7-2
J gene: TRBJ2-5
CDR3 protein: CASCWATQETQYF

V gene: TRBV10-3
J gene: TRBJ2-1
CDR3 protein: CATSGTDDNEQFF